A selection of T cell receptor beta chains follows, all from one sample in a study of blood T cell repertoires in COVID-19. Here immunoSEQ multiplex PCR was the method, and the copy in TCRdb shows in-frame clones only, minus some. The table records 300,000 to 350,000 clones, about 90% of them present only once. Sequencing input: PBMCs or T cells enriched from blood (not recorded which). These receptor sequences come from a man aged 25-45 years who had recovered from COVID-19. Each CDR3 is given with its conserved first and last residue. The D gene is left open where the match is weak. A clone size is listed for some rows: how often the clone was seen (once, few, many), or a class if it is expanded.

cdr3_aa cdr3_nt clone_size j_call v_call d_call
CASRRDSLSPGGYTF TGTGCCAGCAGGAGGGACAGCCTATCCCCGGGGGGCTACACCTTC . TRBJ1-2 TRBV11-2 TRBD1
CASSPTGTSGNTGELFF TGCGCCAGCAGTCCGACCGGGACTAGCGGGAACACCGGGGAGCTGTTTTTT once TRBJ2-2 TRBV4-1 TRBD2
CAWISRGTDTQYF TGTGCCTGGATTTCGAGGGGGACAGATACGCAGTATTTT . TRBJ2-3 TRBV30 .
CASTLNTEAFF TGTGCCAGCACCCTTAACACTGAAGCTTTCTTT . TRBJ1-1 TRBV28 .
CASSLDWAGGQEINEQFF TGTGCCAGCAGCTTAGATTGGGCGGGGGGGCAGGAAATCAATGAGCAGTTCTTC . TRBJ2-1 TRBV11-2 TRBD2
CASSLTSAPDTQYF TGTGCCAGCAGTCTGACTAGCGCCCCAGATACGCAGTATTTT . TRBJ2-3 TRBV7-3 TRBD2
CASSWGRGNEQFF TGTGCCAGCAGTTGGGGCAGGGGCAATGAGCAGTTCTTC . TRBJ2-1 TRBV6-5 .
CASSRQGRVTQYF TGTGCCAGCAGCAGACAGGGGCGGGTGACCCAGTACTTC . TRBJ2-5 TRBV2 TRBD1
CASSQELAGGPRETQYF TGTGCCAGCAGCCAAGAACTAGCGGGGGGGCCAAGAGAGACCCAGTACTTC . TRBJ2-5 TRBV4-2 TRBD2
CATSRGTGRPWRGDEKLFF TGTGCCACCAGCAGAGGCACTGGGAGGCCGTGGAGAGGTGATGAAAAACTGTTTTTT . TRBJ1-4 TRBV15 .
CASSEGQGAGYGYTF TGTGCCAGCAGTGAAGGACAGGGGGCAGGCTATGGCTACACCTTC . TRBJ1-2 TRBV6-1 TRBD1
CASSFYSSYNEQFF TGCGCCAGCAGCTTTTACAGCTCCTACAATGAGCAGTTCTTC . TRBJ2-1 TRBV5-1 .
CASSQDPYVYEQYF TGTGCCAGCAGCCAAGATCCCTATGTTTACGAGCAGTACTTC few TRBJ2-7 TRBV3-1/TRBV3-2 .
CASSPRGAEYNEQFF TGTGCCAGCTCACCACGCGGGGCAGAATACAATGAGCAGTTCTTC . TRBJ2-1 TRBV18 .
CASSLKGGLNVGEQYF TGTGCCAGCAGCTTGAAAGGGGGTTTAAATGTTGGGGAGCAGTACTTC . TRBJ2-7 TRBV5-4 .
CASSSGTLGYTF TGTGCCAGCAGTAGCGGGACGTTAGGCTACACCTTC . TRBJ1-2 TRBV12-3/TRBV12-4 .
CASSFRISYNEQFF TGTGCCAGCAGCTTTCGTATCTCCTACAATGAGCAGTTCTTC . TRBJ2-1 TRBV7-2 .
CAISEWRQGGGNEQFF TGTGCCATCAGTGAGTGGAGACAGGGTGGTGGCAATGAGCAGTTCTTC . TRBJ2-1 TRBV10-3 TRBD1
CASSVISGGAYEQYF TGTGCCAGCAGCGTAATCAGCGGGGGGGCCTACGAGCAGTACTTC few TRBJ2-7 TRBV14 TRBD2
CASSLYGETQYF TGTGCCAGCAGTTTATACGGGGAGACCCAGTACTTC . TRBJ2-5 TRBV12-3/TRBV12-4 .
CASSPLIAAGLGEQFF TGTGCCAGCAGCCCACTAATAGCGGCCGGACTGGGGGAGCAGTTCTTC few TRBJ2-1 TRBV7-3 .
CASSPGTGGSSDTQYF TGTGCCAGCAGTCCCGGGACAGGGGGTAGTTCAGATACGCAGTATTTT . TRBJ2-3 TRBV11-2 TRBD1
CASSEAAKHNSPLHF TGTGCCAGCAGTGAGGCGGCCAAGCATAATTCACCCCTCCACTTT . TRBJ1-6 TRBV6-1 .
CASSSSPSAGGHNEQFF TGTGCCAGCAGCTCCTCGCCTTCAGCGGGGGGTCACAATGAGCAGTTCTTC . TRBJ2-1 TRBV7-7 TRBD2
CASSWTGSQPQHF TGTGCCAGCAGTTGGACAGGGTCGCAGCCCCAGCATTTT . TRBJ1-5 TRBV27 TRBD1
CASSIAGGYDQPQHF TGTGCCAGTAGTATAGCAGGGGGCTATGATCAGCCCCAGCATTTT . TRBJ1-5 TRBV19 TRBD1
CASRSTGVGGTEAFF TGTGCCAGCAGATCGACAGGGGTTGGGGGCACTGAAGCTTTCTTT . TRBJ1-1 TRBV28 TRBD1
CASSGGGVSDTPYF TGCGCCAGCAGCGGAGGCGGAGTTTCCGATACTCCGTACTTC . TRBJ2-5 TRBV5-1 .
CASAYSGTGETQYF TGTGCCAGCGCCTATAGCGGAACAGGAGAGACCCAGTACTTC . TRBJ2-5 TRBV7-3 .
CASSRLAGGITDTQYF TGTGCCAGTAGTAGACTAGCGGGGGGTATCACAGATACGCAGTATTTT . TRBJ2-3 TRBV19 TRBD2
CASSRRQVGGETQYF TGTGCCAGCAGCCGCAGACAAGTCGGTGGAGAGACCCAGTACTTC . TRBJ2-5 TRBV7-6 .
CASSSQGSTNEKLFF TGTGCCAGCAGCTCACAGGGATCAACTAATGAAAAACTGTTTTTT . TRBJ1-4 TRBV7-9 .
CALKSQEYEQYF TGTGCCTTAAAGTCGCAGGAATACGAGCAGTACTTC . TRBJ2-7 TRBV30 .
CASSKSRGKDTEAFF TGTGCCAGCAGCAAATCCAGGGGCAAAGACACTGAAGCTTTCTTT . TRBJ1-1 TRBV21-1 .
CASTERGGYEQYF TGTGCCAGCACCGAGCGGGGGGGCTACGAGCAGTACTTC . TRBJ2-7 TRBV3-1/TRBV3-2 TRBD2